Presented here are 12 T cell receptor beta chains from one specimen sequenced in a study of Graves' ophthalmopathy and Graves' hyperthyroidism. TCR beta CDR3 regions were amplified from RNA transcripts. HTBI-primed first-round RT-PCR preceded second-round multiplex PCR. A single record per CDR3 protein comes from TCRdb applying MiXCR to the multiplex PCR reads. The sample holds 500,000 to 700,000 distinct CDR3 sequences, 22% seen once. Sequenced input: peripheral blood. Source of these receptors: a woman aged 18-35 years with stable Graves' hyperthyroidism. Some clones in this sample may be carry-over from other donors' samples.

This clonotype was counted ten times or more. The chain is built from TRBV20-1 and TRBJ2-7; TRBD1 matches at 10 bases. The germline V gene has CDR1 DFQATT and CDR2 SNEGSKA (reference sequence). There are 14 residues in the CDR3. V was clipped by 7 bases and J by 3 bases; unmatched bases: 9. The chain's CDR3 is CSGQDRGLGYEQYF. Here the CDR3 DNA reads TGCAGTGGGCAGGACAGGGGGTTAGGCTACGAGCAGTACTTC.

The chain combines TRBV6-1 with TRBJ2-5, with TRBD2 matching over 9 bases. This CDR3 contains 17 residues. The J segment lost 5 bases and the V segment lost 6 bases, leaving 16 bases of the junction unmatched. Per germline, CDR1 MNHNS and CDR2 SASEGT. The CDR3 region is CASSSPPASGVQETQYF. The CDR3 DNA sequence: TGTGCCAGCAGCTCCCCCCCGGCTAGCGGGGTCCAGGAGACCCAGTACTTC.

The CDR3 is CSASDIYGYTF. As DNA, the CDR3 is TGCAGTGCTAGCGACATTTACGGCTACACCTTC. The chain links TRBV20-1 to TRBJ1-2; D gene unclear. There are 11 residues in the CDR3. In germline, CDR1 is DFQATT, CDR2 SNEGSKA (reference sequence). V lost 3 bases and J 8 bases, leaving 10 bases between the germline ends.

This clonotype came up a few times. V gene TRBV20-1 combines with J gene TRBJ1-1; 8 bases match TRBD1. There are 14 residues in the CDR3. Trimming took 6 bases from V and 5 from J; bases not matched to a gene: 11. Germline CDR1 DFQATT, CDR2 SNEGSKA (reference sequence). DNA for the CDR3: TGCAGTGCCCCCCGCAGGGGGCAGAAGACTGAAGCTTTCTTT. Amino acids: CSAPRRGQKTEAFF.

The chain carries TRBV5-1 and TRBJ2-1, with 8 bases lining up with TRBD2. Per germline, CDR1 SGHRS and CDR2 YFSETQ. The CDR3 totals 15 residues. The V and J ends lost 0 bases and 4 bases, in that order; junction bases with no gene match: 3. The CDR3 DNA sequence: TGCGCCAGCAGCTTGGTCGCGGGGGGTTACAATGAGCAGTTCTTC. This codes for CASSLVAGGYNEQFF.

This clonotype was seen repeatedly, ten times or more. The V call is TRBV29-1, the J call TRBJ1-2; D is ambiguous. CDR3 length: 14 amino acids. Germline V lookup: CDR1 SQVTM, CDR2 ANQGSEA. Trimming shortened V by 6 bases and J by 8 bases, and 22 bases separated the two germline ends. CDR3 sequence reads: CSVDKTPPVRGYTF. The CDR3 DNA reads TGCAGCGTCGATAAGACGCCCCCGGTGCGGGGCTACACCTTC.

The rearrangement joins TRBV5-5 to TRBJ1-1; the D is unclear. Germline V gives CDR1 SGHKS, CDR2 YYEKEE (reference sequence). This CDR3 region has 14 residues. V was trimmed by 4 bases and J by 1 base, leaving 11 bases between them. CDR3 region: CASSAGWRNTEAFF. CDR3 sequence (DNA): TGTGCCAGCAGCGCCGGTTGGAGGAACACTGAAGCTTTCTTT.

This clonotype has a handful of counts. In DNA, the CDR3 is TGTGCCAGCAGCTCACGACAGGGTAGAGGCTACACCTTC. As protein: CASSSRQGRGYTF. The V and J genes are TRBV13 and TRBJ1-2; 7 bases agree with TRBD1. CDR1 is PRHDT, CDR2 FYEKMQ, per germline (reference sequence). The junction had 7 bases not matched to a gene; V was cut back by 4 bases and J by 8 bases. This CDR3 contains 13 residues.

V is TRBV20-1 and J is TRBJ2-5; 9 bases fit TRBD1. Losses at the gene ends were 6 bases for V and 5 bases for J; bases not matched to a gene: 10. Germline V CDR1 and CDR2: DFQATT, SNEGSKA (reference sequence). CDR3 length: 14 residues. For the CDR3, the DNA is TGCAGTGCCGAGGGACAGGGTGAGGGGGAGACCCAGTACTTC. This translates into CSAEGQGEGETQYF.

This clonotype was counted at least ten times. This rearrangement joins TRBV6-2 or TRBV6-3 to TRBJ1-5, with TRBD1 matching 9 bases. Germline assignment: CDR1 MNHEY and CDR2 SVGEGT. V gave up 6 bases and J gave up 3 bases; unmatched junction bases: 6. This CDR3 region has 15 residues. In nucleotides, the CDR3 is TGTGCCAGCAGCCACGGGACAGGGCACAATCAGCCCCAGCATTTT. Residues: CASSHGTGHNQPQHF.

This clonotype was detected ten times or more. CDR3: CASTRDNSYEQYF. Here the CDR3 DNA reads TGCGCCAGCACCCGGGACAACTCCTACGAGCAGTACTTC. V and J are TRBV5-1 and TRBJ2-7, with D perhaps matching TRBD1 (6 bases). V was cut by 6 bases and J by 0 bases, with 10 bases left in between. The CDR3 runs 13 residues. Germline-derived CDR1 and CDR2 are SGHRS and YFSETQ.

In its sample, this clonotype was seen many times. The chain carries TRBV12-3 or TRBV12-4 and TRBJ2-5; D is undetermined. V lost 5 bases, J lost 0 bases, and 10 bases lay in between. The CDR3 is made up of 14 amino acids. This chain's CDR3 is CASSPLAYQETQYF. The CDR3 DNA is TGTGCCAGCAGTCCACTGGCCTACCAAGAGACCCAGTACTTC.